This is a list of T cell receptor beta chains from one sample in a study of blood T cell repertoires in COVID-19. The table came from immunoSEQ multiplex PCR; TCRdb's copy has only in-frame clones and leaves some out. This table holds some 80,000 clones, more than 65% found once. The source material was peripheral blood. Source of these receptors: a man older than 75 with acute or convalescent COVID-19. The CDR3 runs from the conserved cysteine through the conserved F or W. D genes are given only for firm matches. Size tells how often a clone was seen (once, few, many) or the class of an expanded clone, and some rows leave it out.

DNA: TGTGCCAGTCGGAGGGCGCGGGACACCGGGGAGCTGTTTTTT
CDR3: CASRRARDTGELFF
V: TRBV2
J: TRBJ2-2
size: NA
D: NA

DNA: TGTGCCAGCAGATCTTCGACGGGGACAGATACGCAGTATTTT
CDR3: CASRSSTGTDTQYF
V: TRBV7-9
J: TRBJ2-3
size: NA
D: NA

DNA: TGTGCCAGCAGCTTGGGAGTTATGAACACTGAAGCTTTCTTT
CDR3: CASSLGVMNTEAFF
V: TRBV5-6
J: TRBJ1-1
size: NA
D: NA

DNA: TGTGCCAGCAGCTTGGGTCAGGACACAATTCAATTC
CDR3: CASSLGQDTIQF
V: TRBV5-6
J: TRBJ1-2
size: NA
D: NA

DNA: TGTGCCAAAGGACAGGGGGCAGGCACAGATACGCAGTATTTT
CDR3: CAKGQGAGTDTQYF
V: TRBV7-9
J: TRBJ2-3
size: NA
D: TRBD1

DNA: TGTGCCAGCTCACCAGTTGTCCAGACAGATACGCAGTATTTT
CDR3: CASSPVVQTDTQYF
V: TRBV18
J: TRBJ2-3
size: NA
D: NA

DNA: TGTGCCAGCAGTATGGACAGGGGGTACGAGCAGTACTTC
CDR3: CASSMDRGYEQYF
V: TRBV5-4
J: TRBJ2-7
size: NA
D: TRBD1

DNA: TGTGCCAGTAGTGCCGACAGGGGAGGCGGGACTGAAGCTTTCTTT
CDR3: CASSADRGGGTEAFF
V: TRBV19
J: TRBJ1-1
size: NA
D: TRBD1

DNA: TGTGCCAGCAGCTTGCGGGGGGCGATTGAAAAACTGTTTTTT
CDR3: CASSLRGAIEKLFF
V: TRBV5-6
J: TRBJ1-4
size: few
D: NA

DNA: TGTGCCAGCAGACCGGGACTTTCTCACAATGAGCAGTTCTTC
CDR3: CASRPGLSHNEQFF
V: TRBV2
J: TRBJ2-1
size: NA
D: NA

DNA: TGTGCCAGTAGTATAAGGGGGCTTCCCACCGGGGAGCTGTTTTTT
CDR3: CASSIRGLPTGELFF
V: TRBV19
J: TRBJ2-2
size: NA
D: TRBD1

DNA: TGTGCTACAGCCCTTAGGGGCGGCGGCTACGAGCAGTACTTC
CDR3: CATALRGGGYEQYF
V: TRBV3-1/TRBV3-2
J: TRBJ2-7
size: NA
D: NA

DNA: TGCGCCAGCACGGCCGGGACAGGGGGCACCGGGGAGCTGTTTTTT
CDR3: CASTAGTGGTGELFF
V: TRBV5-1
J: TRBJ2-2
size: NA
D: TRBD1

DNA: TGTGCCAGCAGCGAGGGGACAGGAGGTAACTATGGCTACACCTTC
CDR3: CASSEGTGGNYGYTF
V: TRBV9
J: TRBJ1-2
size: NA
D: TRBD1

DNA: TGTGCCAGCAGTGAAGCGAGTCAGCCCCAGCATTTT
CDR3: CASSEASQPQHF
V: TRBV6-1
J: TRBJ1-5
size: NA
D: NA